This T cell receptor beta chain was recovered during a study of CD8 T cells in ankylosing spondylitis. Points on this clonotype: What it binds is not known.

V lost 6 bases, J lost 2 bases, and 12 bases lay in between. Germline CDR1 is SGHKS and CDR2 is YYEKEE (reference sequence). This CDR3 has 14 amino acids. Study conclusions and caveats: Within peripheral blood, clones linked to disease were CD8+ and relatively rare. Eight or nine highly homologous variants formed a TCR beta motif that appeared characteristic of ankylosing spondylitis blood.

Molecular-barcoded quantitative 5'-RACE produced these TCR beta libraries. TCRdb reprocessed the 5' RACE reads with MiXCR, giving one entry per CDR3 protein. Of approximately 400,000 distinct CDR3 sequences in the sample, roughly a quarter are singletons; the top ten hold roughly 1%. Specimen: blood, either unsorted or a sorted T cell fraction (not recorded which). The J gene is TRBJ2-1, the V gene TRBV5-5; D uncertain. This sequence originates from a male donor with ankylosing spondylitis. As DNA, the CDR3 is TGTGCCAGCACCGAAAGGATTCCCTACAATGAGCAGTTCTTC. It specifies CASTERIPYNEQFF.